This paragraph reports one T cell receptor beta chain. The data were obtained in a study of blood T cell repertoires in COVID-19. At the level of the study: PBMCs, B-cell-depleted T cells, or T cells provided the cDNA or gDNA that made up the material.

Individuals drawn from 24 US areas were roughly 18 to 89 years old. Categorization into cohorts depended on clinical history that participants reported. Two consecutive negative NP/OP PCR tests, clearance, or resolved symptoms defined Cohort 3 recovery. Sequencing used immunoSEQ multiplex PCR; TCRdb keeps in-frame clones, though not all of them. Of roughly 290,000 clones listed, over 75% are singletons. The CDR3 totals 17 residues. Germline values: CDR1 LNHDA, CDR2 SQIVND (reference sequence). V shed 3 bases, J shed 4 bases, and the junction held 7 bases outside the gene matches. Material: PBMCs or T cells enriched from blood (not recorded which). This receptor was taken from a young man who had recovered from COVID-19. The V and J genes are TRBV19 and TRBJ1-5, with TRBD1 matching 12 bases. The CDR3 loop is CASSIRDRGHGNQPQHF. As DNA, the CDR3 is TGTGCCAGTAGTATTCGGGACAGGGGGCATGGGAATCAGCCCCAGCATTTT.